The text below deals with one T cell receptor (beta chain). Its antigen has not been determined. No much larger clone exists at a distance of one base, and base qualities are not known. Library preparation was by 5' RACE. Instrument used: Illumina HiSeq 2500. A second PCR of 7 to 11 cycles was performed with a sample-barcoded 5' primer and a J-beta primer mix. A template-switch 5' adaptor carrying 12 random nucleotides introduced a unique molecular identifier onto each TCR beta cDNA molecule. Each sample yielded at least 3 million CDR3-containing paired-end reads. First-strand cDNA synthesis was performed from all RNA using the Mint cDNA synthesis kit, with priming by a TRBC-specific oligonucleotide. Following uracil-DNA glycosylase treatment, all cDNA underwent a first 18-cycle PCR with the universal primers M1SS and BC2_uni_R. The published analysis was carried out like this. For normalization, 1 million high-quality reads, each with a distinct molecular identifier, were randomly selected from each sample. Instead of being binned into consensus sequences, reads with shared molecular identifiers were discarded. MiTCR, run with a Q25 quality threshold and the strictest error-elimination algorithm, handled CDR3 identification, clonotype clustering and error correction. A nonparametric unseen species model with Euler transformation was used to estimate lower-bound total TCR beta diversity. The public reads were quality trimmed at Q25 with fastp and then assembled into clones with MiXCR by TCRdb, keeping productive beta chains. For every CDR3 protein sequence, its rows merge into one entry that carries the most common genes and DNA. TCRdb's processing, not the study's, gives the V and J calls here. Present in this sample are about 760,000 distinct CDR3 sequences, more than 20% of which were seen just once. More than 7.5% of the sample is in the top ten clones.

According to the germline V gene, CDR1 reads SGHDT and CDR2 reads YYEEEE. Measured from the cysteine to the phenylalanine, the CDR3 is 13 residues long. The only DNA kept is the CDR3, 39 bases in frame from the first base. Germline trimming amounts to 7 bases on V and 3 bases on J, with 6 as the count of junction bases outside the gene matches. Donors were 39 systemically healthy Caucasian individuals from Russia aged roughly 6 to 100 years. Around 10 milliliters of peripheral blood were collected from each donor into EDTA-treated Vacutainer tubes. PBMCs were isolated by Ficoll-Paque density-gradient centrifugation, with at least 6.5 million obtained per sample. Total RNA was extracted from PBMCs with Trizol reagent, with at least 6 micrograms obtained per sample. The percentages of naive CD45RAhigh/CD27high T cells were determined by flow cytometry on a PBMC aliquot from every donor. This entry is derived from a study of blood T cells in healthy people across ages (dated by TCRdb to between 2015 and 2016). A note on the overall study: In model experiments, roughly one uniquely barcoded TCR beta cDNA molecule per two T cells was captured by template switching. To track age-related changes in TCR beta repertoire diversity, the study relied on deep sequencing normalized with unique cDNA molecular identifiers. The donors were divided into four age groups: young (average roughly 15 years), middle-aged (roughly 42), aged (around 67) and long-lived (roughly 82). Two additional independent replicas of 1 million unique cDNA reads from the same blood draw were analyzed for two donors (one aged 18 to 29 and one aged 80 or older).

What the study reported, not specific to this receptor: Observed TCR beta diversity correlated strongly with the percentage of naive T cells measured by flow cytometry. Because the CMV infection status of the donors was unknown, age-related changes in expanded clonotypes may potentially have been confounded. Compared with the aged group, the long-lived group had more naive CD4+ T cells, fewer expanded clones and increased TCR diversity, suggesting age selection. As age increased, observed TCR beta diversity per million T cells dropped in a roughly linear way, and a significant reduction was already evident by age roughly 36. Estimates of total diversity based on one million sequenced T cells were regarded as lower bounds and as underestimates. Bulk unsorted PBMC profiling prevented conclusive comparison of naive and antigen-experienced compartments.

These data were also filed under a second study, of T cells of mothers and their children. As that second study puts it: Nine systemically healthy Caucasian individuals served as donors, namely three mothers together with their six children. cDNA synthesis consumed the entire amount of extracted RNA, loaded at around 1.5 ug RNA in each 15 ul reaction. In the second PCR, the M1S primer added sample barcodes and 2-4 random nucleotides. More than 8 million TCR beta CDR3 reads were obtained from each mother, and roughly 3 million reads were obtained from each child. Thymic selection shapes the output of TCR recombination in a similar way in related and unrelated pairs, and inherited differences have a minor effect. Related mother-child pairs always showed normalized repertoire overlap that was slightly higher than in unrelated mother-child pairs, though the difference was never significant. No persistent microchimeric T cell clones were found, with a detection sensitivity of roughly 99 clones per million clonotypes. In the study, deep NGS was used to compare the TCR beta repertoires of mothers and children, and features distinguishing related mother-child pairs from unrelated individuals were sought. The mean age was 40 +/- 4 years for the mothers and around 11 +/- 4 years for the children. Libraries were sequenced on Illumina HiSeq 2000 with 100+100 nt paired-end reads after adapter ligation with NEBNext reagents. To avoid cross-contamination, the mother libraries and the child libraries were prepared a month apart and sequenced in separate runs. For each donor, between about 500,000 and 2,100,000 distinct TCR beta clonotypes were identified. Naive TCR beta clonotypes were estimated from low-frequency clonotypes matched to each donor's FACS-determined naive share, without sorting.

Recombination joined TRBV5-6 with TRBJ1-2; the junction holds 7 bases that match TRBD1. Sequenced material: blood. This TCR was sampled from a boy younger than 18 in good health. The CDR3 reads CASGRQGDYGYTF. The base sequence is TGTGCCAGCGGAAGACAGGGCGACTATGGCTACACCTTC.